This T cell receptor (beta chain) was documented in a study of post-analysis software for immune sequencing data. Study-wide points: Patients with multiple sclerosis recorded significantly lower normalized Chao1 diversity than controls, the study found. Among several TRBV segments more frequent in patients than controls were TRBV5-6, TRBV5-1 and TRBV20-1.

cDNA libraries of TCR beta carried unique molecular identifiers. TCRdb re-called the PCR reads with MiXCR, one entry per CDR3 protein. This table holds fewer than 900,000 distinct CDR3 sequences, just over 45% found once. This clonotype was counted once. Its specificity is not known. CDR1 and CDR2 (germline): SQVTM, ANQGSEA. This CDR3 is 13 amino acids long. V trimming: 3 bases; J trimming: 5 bases; junction bases outside the gene matches: 3. V gene TRBV29-1 combines with J gene TRBJ2-2, with TRBD2 matching 7 bases. The sample consisted of blood. The source of this sequence is a girl aged 5-17 years with multiple sclerosis. The CDR3 loop is CSVDWEGTGELFF. For the CDR3, the DNA is TGCAGCGTTGACTGGGAGGGGACCGGGGAGCTGTTTTTT.